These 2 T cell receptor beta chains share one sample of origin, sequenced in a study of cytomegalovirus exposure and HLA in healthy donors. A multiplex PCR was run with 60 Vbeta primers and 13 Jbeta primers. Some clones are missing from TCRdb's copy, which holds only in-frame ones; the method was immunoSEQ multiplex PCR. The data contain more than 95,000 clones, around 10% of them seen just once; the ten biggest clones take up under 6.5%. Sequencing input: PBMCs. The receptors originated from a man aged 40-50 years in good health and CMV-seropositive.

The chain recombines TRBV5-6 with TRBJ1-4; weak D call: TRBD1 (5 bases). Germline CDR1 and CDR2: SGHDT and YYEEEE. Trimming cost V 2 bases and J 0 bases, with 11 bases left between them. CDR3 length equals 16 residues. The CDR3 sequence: CASSLGAVATNEKLFF. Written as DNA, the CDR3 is TGTGCCAGCAGCTTAGGGGCGGTTGCAACTAATGAAAAACTGTTTTTT.

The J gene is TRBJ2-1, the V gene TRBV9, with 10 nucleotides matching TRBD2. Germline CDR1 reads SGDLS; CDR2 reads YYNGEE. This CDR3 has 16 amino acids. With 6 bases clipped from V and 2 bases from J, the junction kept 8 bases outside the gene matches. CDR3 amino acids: CASTPPSGSTYNEQFF. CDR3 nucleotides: TGTGCCAGCACCCCTCCTAGCGGGAGTACCTACAATGAGCAGTTCTTC.